This entry describes one T cell receptor beta chain. MiXCR was run by TCRdb on the 5' RACE reads, yielding one entry per CDR3 protein. The top ten hold under 2.5% of the sample, which has tens of thousands of distinct CDR3 sequences, 25% to 35% seen once. CDR1 and CDR2 (germline): SGHTA, FQGNSA. This CDR3 is built from 15 residues. With V trimmed by 1 base and J by 4 bases, 5 bases remained unmatched. This sequence originates from a female donor with breast cancer. The V and J genes are TRBV7-2 and TRBJ2-5; 8 nucleotides line up with TRBD2. Sequences were obtained from naive CD4+ T cells sorted from blood. Stated subset: naive CD4+ T cells, CD4+CD45RA+CD25-. CDR3 bases: TGTGCCAGCAGCTTAGGAAGTAGCGGGATAGAGACCCAGTACTTC. This translates into CASSLGSSGIETQYF.